These T cell receptor beta chains were read from a single sample in a study of blood T cell repertoires in COVID-19. Produced via immunoSEQ multiplex PCR; TCRdb's table is partial and in-frame only. The top ten clones hold 2% to 2.5% of a sample with some 130,000 clones, 75% to 90% of them seen once. The sample was peripheral blood. The receptors come from a man aged 50-59 years with active COVID-19. The CDR3 runs from the conserved cysteine through the conserved F or W. The order of the fields is V gene, CDR3 length, J gene, CDR3 protein.

TRBV10-1	14	TRBJ2-1	CASSALFFRYEQFF
TRBV5-1	14	TRBJ2-4	CASSLAAGQNIQYF
TRBV9	16	TRBJ2-7	CASSVDPRGSSYEQYF
TRBV3-1/TRBV3-2	13	TRBJ1-5	CASAGSPDQPQHF
TRBV29-1	15	TRBJ2-5	CSVVGQTGLQETQYF
TRBV6-5	16	TRBJ2-2	CASSYRATVYTGELFF
TRBV7-2	13	TRBJ2-1	CASSRDSRFEQFF
TRBV5-4	16	TRBJ1-6	CASSSGGAGYNSPLHF
TRBV6-1	16	TRBJ2-1	CASSDTGQGSYNEQFF
TRBV27	14	TRBJ2-1	CASTPGQGFGEQFF
TRBV24-1	14	TRBJ2-3	CATSRTGAPDTQYF
TRBV30	13	TRBJ1-1	CAWSELLNTEAFF
TRBV13	16	TRBJ2-4	CASSLGAEGAKNIQYF
TRBV3-1/TRBV3-2	20	TRBJ2-7	CASSRPPTGAGGGSPYEQYF
TRBV7-8	16	TRBJ2-4	CASSARQGYAKNIQYF
TRBV10-3	15	TRBJ1-4	CAIKGNRGDNEKLFF
TRBV6-5	16	TRBJ2-3	CASSYHSGGREDTQYF
TRBV3-1/TRBV3-2	15	TRBJ2-7	CASSPHPTGPYEQYF
TRBV19	15	TRBJ2-3	CASSLTGQILDTQYF
TRBV7-9	16	TRBJ2-5	CASSRTSSGGRETQYF
TRBV18	14	TRBJ1-2	CASSPQNSGYGYTF
TRBV6-1	13	TRBJ2-1	CASSDRRPGGQFF
TRBV5-4	16	TRBJ1-1	CASSGGAGPGWTEAFF
TRBV7-7	13	TRBJ2-1	CASSPDRANEQFF
TRBV11-2	15	TRBJ2-7	CASSFTLAGTYEQYF
TRBV19	14	TRBJ1-1	CASKHHDRVAGAFF
TRBV15	16	TRBJ1-2	CATRKGTGGRNYGYTF
TRBV7-2	15	TRBJ2-3	CASSLGRGGTDTQYF
TRBV7-2	13	TRBJ1-5	CASSQGRNQPQHF
TRBV7-6	16	TRBJ2-1	CASSLAGGRSYNEQFF
TRBV10-3	14	TRBJ2-1	CAIRYSEVYNEQFF
TRBV6-5	12	TRBJ1-6	CASSTGDSPLHF
TRBV7-9	14	TRBJ2-1	CASSLGRAYNEQFF
TRBV15	16	TRBJ2-7	CATSSGGRRVPHEQYF
TRBV7-8	14	TRBJ1-1	CASSETQVNTEAFF
TRBV7-7	15	TRBJ2-5	CASSRAQGGQETQYF
TRBV30	12	TRBJ2-4	CAWGTAQNIQYF
TRBV10-3	15	TRBJ1-1	CAISETGSGNTEAFF
TRBV5-4	12	TRBJ2-5	CAVGGGLETQYF
TRBV5-6	14	TRBJ1-3	CASSIGTIGNTIYF
TRBV5-1	14	TRBJ2-3	CASSLRVFTDTQYF
TRBV5-6	16	TRBJ1-4	CASSPIPGTGDEKLFF
TRBV25-1	17	TRBJ2-2	CASSESPGRDDTGELFF
TRBV6-6	15	TRBJ2-7	CASSYSWDTSYEQYF
TRBV25-1	16	TRBJ1-2	CASSEPAGGSGYGYTF
TRBV7-9	15	TRBJ1-4	CASSPSGITAEKLFF
TRBV2	11	TRBJ1-1	CASLAGVLAFF
TRBV2	12	TRBJ1-2	CASRGALPGYTF
TRBV5-6	15	TRBJ1-5	CASSRLQGVDQPQHF
TRBV5-1	15	TRBJ2-1	CASSLQGLGYNEQFF
TRBV5-1	14	TRBJ2-1	CASSPGEGRHEQFF
TRBV16	13	TRBJ1-1	CASSQTANTEAFF
TRBV6-2/TRBV6-3	15	TRBJ2-7	CASSSGDASSYEQYF
TRBV21-1	17	TRBJ2-1	CASSKPFHMSSYNEQFF
TRBV6-5	14	TRBJ1-1	CASSRQGARTEAFF
TRBV6-6	14	TRBJ2-7	CASSYTRGANEQYF
TRBV28	12	TRBJ2-7	CASSRTAYEQYF
TRBV14	17	TRBJ1-1	CASSQVGGPRANTEAFF
TRBV5-5	13	TRBJ1-2	CASVSSTAGGYTF